Below, 2 T cell receptor beta chains from the same sample are listed, as sequenced in a study of OX40 agonist ivuxolimab in advanced cancers. Assay used: immunoSEQ multiplex PCR; TCRdb lists only in-frame clones, some missing. This sample has tens of thousands of clones, with 75% to 90% found just once. The sample in question was CD4+ or CD8+ T cells sorted from blood, obtained in a trial of the OX40 agonist ivuxolimab. These receptors were obtained from an adult with an advanced solid tumor such as melanoma, head and neck, liver or kidney cancer.

The gene calls are TRBV7-9 and TRBJ2-7; a weak D match, TRBD1 (6 bases). This CDR3 comprises 15 residues. In germline, CDR1 is SEHNR, CDR2 FQNEAQ (reference sequence). Trimming removed 6 bases from V and 3 bases from J, with 18 bases in between. CDR3 sequence: CASSSEQGLGYEQYF. CDR3 DNA: TGTGCCAGCAGTTCCGAACAGGGTCTGGGCTACGAGCAGTACTTC.

The V call is TRBV7-2, the J call TRBJ2-7, with D possibly TRBD2 on 5 matching bases. The CDR3 totals 13 residues. V was cut by 6 bases and J by 1 base, with 10 bases left in between. The germline gives CDR1 SGHTA, CDR2 FQGNSA. CDR3 sequence (DNA): TGTGCCAGCAGTCGGACTGGATCCTACGAGCAGTACTTC. Protein: CASSRTGSYEQYF.